This T cell receptor beta chain appears in the sequencing data of a study of naive and memory T cell subsets. A UMI-containing oligonucleotide was joined by 3' ligation to the TCR cDNA template. Whole-blood samples were 2 to 3 ml of peripheral blood from healthy adult volunteers. Reverse transcription used DNase-treated unsorted total RNA, aiming for roughly 1 to 1000 ng. This CDR3 contains 15 residues. Deletions cut 7 bases from V and 4 bases from J, with 17 bases between. The germline gives CDR1 MNHNY, CDR2 SVGAGI (reference sequence). Amplification of ligated cDNA took four PCR rounds with SP2 and nested alpha and beta constant primers. One entry per CDR3 protein, called by TCRdb with MiXCR from the 5' RACE reads. Here the sample spans tens of thousands of distinct CDR3 sequences, 6.5% to 9% being singletons. Study findings and constraints: The RNA method is potentially sensitive to activation and differentiation changes.

In this sample, this clonotype turned up a few times. Its specificity is unknown. The V call is TRBV6-6, the J call TRBJ1-5; perhaps TRBD1 as D (5 bases). This TCR was recovered from a female donor in good health. The CDR3, as DNA: TGTGCCAGCAATCTACGAGGGGTTCCAAATCAGCCCCAGCATTTT. Translating gives CASNLRGVPNQPQHF.